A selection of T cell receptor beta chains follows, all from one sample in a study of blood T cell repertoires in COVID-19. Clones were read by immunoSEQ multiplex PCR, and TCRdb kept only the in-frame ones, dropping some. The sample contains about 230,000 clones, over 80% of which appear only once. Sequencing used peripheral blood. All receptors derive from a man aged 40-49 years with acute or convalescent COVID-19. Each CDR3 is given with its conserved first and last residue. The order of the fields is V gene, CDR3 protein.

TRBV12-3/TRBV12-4,CASSFLRETQYF
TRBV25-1,CASSEWGQGGHEQYF
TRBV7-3,CASSLTLAGEQFF
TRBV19,CASTSGASTDTQYF
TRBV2,CASSEEQGPNQPQHF
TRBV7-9,CASSLGSTPGGEGYTF
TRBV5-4,CASSLVSGEQYF
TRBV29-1,CSAVTGLDGYTF
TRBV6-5,CASSQTVKGETQYF
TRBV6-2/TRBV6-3,CASSYRTGSEAFF
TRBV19,CASRPTGTDNTEAFF
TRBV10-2,CASSAGIGYEQYF
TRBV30,CAWGELAGNTIYF
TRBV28,CASSFSVVDGYTF
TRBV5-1,CASSLEGGSNQPQHF
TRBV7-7,CASSLSLADPRETQYF
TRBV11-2,CASSVNTGADTQYF
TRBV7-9,CASSYNDGYTEAFF
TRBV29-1,CSVDRGTEAFF
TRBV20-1,CSAIRGRGYTF
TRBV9,CASSVVSGRADEQYF
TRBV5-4,CASSSGRTRSSYEQYF
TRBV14,CASSQGGDEQFF
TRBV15,CATSRDLSPSGTEAFF
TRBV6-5,CASSGQGSEAFF
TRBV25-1,CASSDGTGETYEQYF
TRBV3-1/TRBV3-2,CASSTDRGDTQYF
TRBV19,CASSSVGNPRNTIYF
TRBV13,CASSAGETQYF
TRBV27,CASRRERGTDTQYF
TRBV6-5,CASSYRAGENQPQHF
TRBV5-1,CASSLDGTNTEAFF
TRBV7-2,CASSRQGGQPQHF
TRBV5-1,CASSAPGLTEAFF
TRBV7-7,CASSSDRAGDNEQFF
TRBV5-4,CASSPAGQTTDEQYF
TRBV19,CASKLSVGNTEAFF
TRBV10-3,CAGGQGVAGNTIYF
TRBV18,CASSPRAQGAFSGNTIYF
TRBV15,CATSRIRTGLTGNQPQHF
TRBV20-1,CSASDGWGLSDEQFF
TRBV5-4,CASSLGAGYYTEAFF
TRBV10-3,CAISLGGYTEAFF
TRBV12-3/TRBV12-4,CACGSNYGYTF
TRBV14,CASSQVLAPPPYEQYF
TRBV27,CASSLTGGTPYSNQPQHF
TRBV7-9,CASSPRLAGYVEQFF
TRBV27,CASSFSGLYNEQFF
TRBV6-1,CASSEFFEGADTQYF
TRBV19,CASSIVPRGARNTEAFF
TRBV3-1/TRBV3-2,CASSQDPRAGGYGYTF
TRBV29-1,CSVEDNTGYTF
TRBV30,CAWAGTSRFGGYTF
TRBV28,CASSSPGTGGSFGEQYF
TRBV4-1,CASSQSGTSALNQETQYF